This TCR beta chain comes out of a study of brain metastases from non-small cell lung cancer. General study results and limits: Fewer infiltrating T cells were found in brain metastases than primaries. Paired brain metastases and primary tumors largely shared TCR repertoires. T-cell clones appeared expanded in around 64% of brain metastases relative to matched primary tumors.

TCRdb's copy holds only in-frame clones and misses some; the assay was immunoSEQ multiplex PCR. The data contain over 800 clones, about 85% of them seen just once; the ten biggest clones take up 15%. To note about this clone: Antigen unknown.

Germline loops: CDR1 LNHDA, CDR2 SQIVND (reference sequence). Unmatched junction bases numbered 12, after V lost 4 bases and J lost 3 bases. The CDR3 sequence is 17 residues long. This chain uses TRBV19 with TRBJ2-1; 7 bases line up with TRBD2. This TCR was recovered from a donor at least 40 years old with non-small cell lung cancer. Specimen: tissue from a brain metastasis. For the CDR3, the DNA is TGTGCCAGTAGTAACGGAGCCGGGCTAGCGGTCTACAATGAGCAGTTCTTC. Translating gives CASSNGAGLAVYNEQFF.